This T cell receptor (beta chain) was documented in a study of T cells in Graves' hyperthyroidism and ophthalmopathy. The V end was cut by 0 bases, the J end by 9 bases, with 21 bases between. There are 16 residues in the CDR3. Per germline, CDR1 LNHNV and CDR2 YYDKDF (reference sequence). Study conclusions and caveats: A model built on 13 V-J features separated ophthalmopathy from stable hyperthyroidism.

Orbital computed tomography and thyroid ultrasound, together with serum TRAb and thyroxine and clinical symptoms, were used for diagnoses. PBMCs came from 9 to 10 ml fresh peripheral blood. The investigators amplified TCR beta CDR3 regions from RNA transcripts. Using the HTBI primer set, a first-round RT-PCR was run on the TCR CDR3. TCRdb independently ran MiXCR on the multiplex PCR reads; one entry per CDR3 protein. Among under 300,000 distinct CDR3 sequences listed, 13% to 15% were seen once. This clonotype has a handful of counts. Its antigen is unidentified. This chain connects TRBV15 to TRBJ2-7, with D perhaps TRBD1 or TRBD2 (6 bases each). The receptor's source is a woman between 35 and 50 years old with Graves' hyperthyroidism that later progressed to Graves' ophthalmopathy. The sample was blood. In DNA form, the CDR3 reads TGTGCCACCAGCAGAGATCACAGGGAGGTAGTCTATGGGCAGTACTTC. Its protein product is CATSRDHREVVYGQYF.